The sequence of this T cell receptor beta chain was determined in a study of a mutant IDH1 vaccine in newly diagnosed glioma. Study-wide context: Following radiotherapy alone, or alongside temozolomide cycles, vaccination was started after an interval of 4-6 weeks.

The V and J ends lost 0 bases and 6 bases, in that order; junction bases with no gene match: 3. CDR1 and CDR2 (germline): MRHNA, SNTAGT. The CDR3 contains 16 residues. Documented time point: week 47, end of study. Mutant IDH1 20-mer peptide, at 300 ug, made up each vaccine dose, with topical imiquimod. Points on this clone: Its antigen is currently unknown.

Only in-frame clones appear in the TCRdb table, and some are missing; sequencing was by immunoSEQ multiplex PCR. The sample includes around 11,000 clones, roughly four fifths of them seen just once. The starting material was PBMCs, obtained from a glioma patient whose treatment included an IDH1 peptide vaccine. This chain uses TRBV6-4 with TRBJ2-3; the match to TRBD2 covers 13 bases. The origin of this receptor is a man aged 25-40 years with glioma. The CDR3 sequence: CASSDSGTSGTDTQYF. The CDR3 bases are TGTGCCAGCAGTGACTCAGGGACTAGCGGGACCGATACGCAGTATTTT.